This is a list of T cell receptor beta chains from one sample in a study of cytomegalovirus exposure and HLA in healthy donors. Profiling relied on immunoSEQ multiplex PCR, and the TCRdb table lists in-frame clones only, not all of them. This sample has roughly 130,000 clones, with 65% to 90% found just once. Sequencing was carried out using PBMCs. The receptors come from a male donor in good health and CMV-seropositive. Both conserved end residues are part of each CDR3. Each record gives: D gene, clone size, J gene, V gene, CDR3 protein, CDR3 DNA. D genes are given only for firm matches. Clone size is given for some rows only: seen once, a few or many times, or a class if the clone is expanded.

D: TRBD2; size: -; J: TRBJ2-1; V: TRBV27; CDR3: CASSRRFAGGPNEQFF; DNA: TGTGCCAGCAGTCGAAGGTTTGCGGGAGGGCCCAATGAGCAGTTCTTC
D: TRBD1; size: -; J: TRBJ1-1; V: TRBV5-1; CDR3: CASFPQGLGTEAFF; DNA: TGCGCCAGTTTTCCACAGGGGTTGGGCACTGAAGCTTTCTTT
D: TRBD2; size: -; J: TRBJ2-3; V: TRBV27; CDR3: CASRGKLAGGSTDTQYF; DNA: TGTGCCAGCAGAGGAAAACTAGCGGGGGGCTCCACAGATACGCAGTATTTT
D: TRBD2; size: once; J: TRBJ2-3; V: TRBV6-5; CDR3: CASSSLRGGTDTQYF; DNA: TGTGCCAGCAGTTCCCTCCGGGGGGGCACAGATACGCAGTATTTT
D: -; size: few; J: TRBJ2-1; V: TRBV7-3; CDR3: CASSWEEGVEQFF; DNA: TGTGCCAGCAGCTGGGAAGAGGGGGTTGAGCAGTTCTTC
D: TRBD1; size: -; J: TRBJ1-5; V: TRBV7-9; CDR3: CSTSRGQGIKDQPQHF; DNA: TGTTCCACTTCACGGGGACAGGGGATTAAGGATCAGCCCCAGCATTTT
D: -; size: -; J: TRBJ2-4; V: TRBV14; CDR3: CASSQGALAKNSQYF; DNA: TGTGCCAGCAGCCAGGGAGCGCTCGCCAAAAACAGTCAGTACTTC
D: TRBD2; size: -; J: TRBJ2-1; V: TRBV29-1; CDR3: CSALRTSGSIRVSYNEQFF; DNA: TGCAGCGCCCTAAGGACTAGCGGGAGTATTAGAGTATCCTACAATGAGCAGTTCTTC
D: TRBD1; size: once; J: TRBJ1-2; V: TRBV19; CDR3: CASSVWTGQGGYGYTF; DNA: TGTGCCAGTAGTGTATGGACTGGACAGGGGGGTTATGGCTACACCTTC
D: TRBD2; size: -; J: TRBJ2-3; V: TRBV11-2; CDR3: CASSLVAGGSTDTQYF; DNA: TGTGCCAGCAGCTTAGTGGCGGGAGGGAGCACAGATACGCAGTATTTT
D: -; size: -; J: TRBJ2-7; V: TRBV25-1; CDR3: CASEQTDSYEQYF; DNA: TGTGCCAGCGAGCAGACAGACTCCTACGAGCAGTACTTC
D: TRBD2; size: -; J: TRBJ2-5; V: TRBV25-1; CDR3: CASSEHIAGVETQYF; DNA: TGTGCCAGCAGTGAACACATAGCGGGAGTTGAGACCCAGTACTTC
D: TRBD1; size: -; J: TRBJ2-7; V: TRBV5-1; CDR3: CASALGGQVPYEQYF; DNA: TGCGCCAGCGCACTTGGGGGACAGGTCCCCTACGAGCAGTACTTC
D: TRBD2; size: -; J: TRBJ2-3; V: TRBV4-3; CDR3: CASSVRLAGGSITDTQYF; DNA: TGCGCCAGCAGCGTCCGACTAGCGGGAGGGTCCATCACAGATACGCAGTATTTT
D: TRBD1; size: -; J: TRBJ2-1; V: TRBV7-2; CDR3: CASSLAHGTAYNEQFF; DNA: TGTGCCAGCAGCTTAGCCCACGGGACAGCCTACAATGAGCAGTTCTTC
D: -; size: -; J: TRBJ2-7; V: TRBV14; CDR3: CASSPTGRYEQYF; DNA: TGTGCCAGCAGCCCGACAGGGAGGTACGAGCAGTACTTC
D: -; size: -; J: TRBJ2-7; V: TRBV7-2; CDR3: CASSLVIGGGVYEQYF; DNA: TGTGCCAGCAGCTTAGTGATCGGGGGAGGAGTCTACGAGCAGTACTTC